What follows are 5 T cell receptor beta chains derived from one specimen sequenced in a study of blood T cells in healthy people across ages. Alongside a J-beta primer mix, a sample-barcoded 5' primer served in a second PCR lasting roughly 6 to 12 cycles. TCRdb re-derived calls from the 5' RACE reads in MiXCR, one entry per CDR3 protein. The data contain about 680,000 distinct CDR3 sequences, around 48% of them singletons. Sample: blood. The receptors come from a woman aged 60-75 years in good health.

V is TRBV3-1 and J is TRBJ1-1; D not certain. The CDR3 runs 13 residues. The V gene's germline CDR1 is LGHDT and CDR2 YNNKEL (reference sequence). The V end was cut by 0 bases, the J end by 8 bases, with 10 bases between. The CDR3 DNA sequence: TGTGCCAGCAGCCAAGACGGTTCGGGGGAAGCTTTCTTT. Amino acids: CASSQDGSGEAFF.

V is TRBV9 and J is TRBJ2-7, with 9 bases aligning to TRBD2. The V gene end was trimmed by 6 bases and the J gene end by 0 bases; junction bases not matched to a gene: 4. The V gene's germline CDR1 is SGDLS and CDR2 YYNGEE. The CDR3 extends over 14 amino acids. CDR3 amino acids: CASTRLADSYEQYF. The CDR3 DNA follows: TGTGCCAGCACCAGACTAGCGGACTCCTACGAGCAGTACTTC.

This clonotype has a handful of counts. The chain couples TRBV7-3 to TRBJ1-2; D is ambiguous. V lost 2 bases and J lost 3, with 13 bases in between. Germline V lookup: CDR1 SGHTA, CDR2 FQGTGA. CDR3 length: 15 amino acids. CDR3 nucleotide sequence: TGTGCCAGCAGCTTAGAGGCAGGCGACGACTATGGCTACACCTTC. It encodes CASSLEAGDDYGYTF.

The chain links TRBV29-1 to TRBJ2-1; 14 bases map to TRBD2. CDR3 length: 16 residues. CDR1 is SQVTM, CDR2 ANQGSEA, per germline. Germline trimming cut 4 bases from V and 8 bases from J; bases unmatched to any gene: 10. CDR3 in DNA: TGCAGCGTTGTCGACGGACTAGCGGGAGGTGGGGATGAGCAGTTCTTC. This gives the protein CSVVDGLAGGGDEQFF.

The gene calls are TRBV27 and TRBJ2-3; possibly TRBD1 for D (5 bases). The germline V and J ends were trimmed by 5 bases and 3 bases, with 12 bases remaining between them. The germline gives CDR1 MNHEY, CDR2 SMNVEV (reference sequence). This CDR3 has 14 residues. CDR3 in amino acids: CASSPLGLTDTQYF. The CDR3 nucleotides read TGTGCCAGCAGTCCGCTGGGGCTAACAGATACGCAGTATTTT.